This is a list of T cell receptor beta chains from one sample in a study of blood T cell repertoires in COVID-19. Measured with immunoSEQ multiplex PCR; TCRdb has only the in-frame clones, and not every one. The sample yields some 150,000 clones, almost 85% seen once. Sequenced: peripheral blood. The receptors derive from a man in his forties who had recovered from COVID-19. The CDR3 runs from the conserved cysteine through the conserved F or W. A D gene is named only where the DNA matches it firmly. A row's size may be missing; if present it is once, few, many or a size class.

cdr3_nt cdr3_aa clone_size d_call j_call v_call
TGTGCCAGCAGGGACCGATCGGGAGCGAAGACCCAGTACTTC CASRDRSGAKTQYF - - TRBJ2-5 TRBV7-2
TGTGCCAGCAGCGCTACAGGGGCCGCGAACACCGGGGAGCTGTTTTTT CASSATGAANTGELFF - TRBD1 TRBJ2-2 TRBV11-3
TGTGCCAGCTCCGTTCGGGGAGGGATTCTCACAGATACGCAGTATTTT CASSVRGGILTDTQYF - TRBD2 TRBJ2-3 TRBV18
TGTGCCAGCAGTTTCCGGGGTCCCACAGATACGCAGTATTTT CASSFRGPTDTQYF - - TRBJ2-3 TRBV6-5
TGTGCCAGCAGCTCCCACCTCACTAGATCGGGGGGCATAGCTTTCTTT CASSSHLTRSGGIAFF - - TRBJ1-1 TRBV7-2
TGTGCCTGGAGTGACGAGGACAGCTACACCGGGGAGCTGTTTTTT CAWSDEDSYTGELFF few - TRBJ2-2 TRBV30
TGTGCCATCAGTGAGGGGACAGGCAATTCACCCCTCCACTTT CAISEGTGNSPLHF - TRBD1 TRBJ1-6 TRBV10-3
TGTGCCTGGAGTGAAGGACAGGCTCACTATGGCTACACCTTC CAWSEGQAHYGYTF - TRBD1 TRBJ1-2 TRBV30
TGTGCCAGTTCGACAGGGTTGGGGTACGAGCAGTACTTC CASSTGLGYEQYF - TRBD1 TRBJ2-7 TRBV19
TGTGCCAGCAGCCCCCGGGGGGGGGAGGAGACCCAGTACTTC CASSPRGGEETQYF once TRBD2 TRBJ2-5 TRBV5-4
TGTGCCAGCAGCACAGGGGGAATTCAGCCCCAGCATTTT CASSTGGIQPQHF - TRBD1 TRBJ1-5 TRBV2
TGTGCCAGCAATCGGGACAGGGCCTACAATGAGCAGTTCTTC CASNRDRAYNEQFF - TRBD1 TRBJ2-1 TRBV2
TGTGCCAGCAGCGTAGTGACAGGGGACACCGGGGAGCTGTTTTTT CASSVVTGDTGELFF - TRBD1 TRBJ2-2 TRBV9
TGTGCCAGCAGTGAGTCCGGGACTAGCACAGATACGCAGTATTTT CASSESGTSTDTQYF once - TRBJ2-3 TRBV6-1
TGTGCCAGCAGCGGAAGTCAAACTAATCAGCCCCAGCATTTT CASSGSQTNQPQHF once - TRBJ1-5 TRBV9
TGTGCCAGCAGCTTCGGTCAGCCCCAGCATTTT CASSFGQPQHF - - TRBJ1-5 TRBV7-9
TGTGCCAGCAGTTTAAAGTGGAGCTCTGGGGCCAACGTCCTGACTTTC CASSLKWSSGANVLTF once - TRBJ2-6 TRBV28
TGCGCCAGCAGTTGGAGGGGCGGGGGGGCCACAGATACGCAGTATTTT CASSWRGGGATDTQYF - TRBD2 TRBJ2-3 TRBV5-1
TGTGCCAGTAGTCTCCGGGACAGGGTAACCAATGAGCAGTTCTTC CASSLRDRVTNEQFF - TRBD1 TRBJ2-1 TRBV19
TGTGCCAGCAGTTCCGGGACAGGGGGTTCTGGCTACACCTTC CASSSGTGGSGYTF once TRBD1 TRBJ1-2 TRBV27
TGTGCCAGCAGAAAGCGGGGGGGCTATGAGACCCAGTACTTC CASRKRGGYETQYF - TRBD2 TRBJ2-5 TRBV7-2
TGTGCCAGCAGTATCAGGGGTTACACAGATACGCAGTATTTT CASSIRGYTDTQYF - - TRBJ2-3 TRBV7-9
TGTGCCAGCAGTCCGCGACAGGTCGACACTGAAGCTTTCTTT CASSPRQVDTEAFF - - TRBJ1-1 TRBV27